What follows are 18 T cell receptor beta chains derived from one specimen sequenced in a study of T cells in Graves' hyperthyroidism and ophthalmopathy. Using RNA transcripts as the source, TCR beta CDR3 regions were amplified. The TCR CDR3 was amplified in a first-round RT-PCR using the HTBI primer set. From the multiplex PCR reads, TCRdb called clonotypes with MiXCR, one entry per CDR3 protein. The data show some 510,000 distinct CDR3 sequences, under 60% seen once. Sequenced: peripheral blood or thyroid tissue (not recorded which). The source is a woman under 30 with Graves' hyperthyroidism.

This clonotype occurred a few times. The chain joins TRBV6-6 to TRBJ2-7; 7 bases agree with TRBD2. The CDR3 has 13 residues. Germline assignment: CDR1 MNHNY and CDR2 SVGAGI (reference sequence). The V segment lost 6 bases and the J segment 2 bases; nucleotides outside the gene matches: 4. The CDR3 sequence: CASRTSNAYEQYF. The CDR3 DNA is TGTGCCAGCAGGACTAGCAACGCCTACGAGCAGTACTTC.

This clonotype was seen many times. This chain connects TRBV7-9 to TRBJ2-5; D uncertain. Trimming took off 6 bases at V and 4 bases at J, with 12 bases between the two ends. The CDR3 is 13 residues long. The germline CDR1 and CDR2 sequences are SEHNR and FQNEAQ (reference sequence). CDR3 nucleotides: TGTGCCAGCAGTTTGGGCAGAGGAGAGACCCAGTACTTC. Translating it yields CASSLGRGETQYF.

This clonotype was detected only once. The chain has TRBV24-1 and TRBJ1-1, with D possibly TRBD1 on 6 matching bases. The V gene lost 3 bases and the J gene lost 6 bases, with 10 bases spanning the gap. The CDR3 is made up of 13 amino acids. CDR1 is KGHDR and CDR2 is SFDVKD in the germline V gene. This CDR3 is CATSDRQEAEAFF. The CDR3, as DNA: TGTGCCACCAGTGATCGACAGGAGGCTGAAGCTTTCTTT.

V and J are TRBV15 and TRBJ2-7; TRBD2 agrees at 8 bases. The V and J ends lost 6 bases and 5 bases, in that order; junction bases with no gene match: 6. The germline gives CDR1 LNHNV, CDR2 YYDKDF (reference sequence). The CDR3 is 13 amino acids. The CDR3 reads CATSFAGGHEQYF. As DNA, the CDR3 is TGTGCCACCAGTTTCGCGGGAGGCCACGAGCAGTACTTC. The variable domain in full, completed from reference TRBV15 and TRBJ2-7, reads DAMVIQNPRYQVTQFGKPVTLSCSQTLNHNVMYWYQQKSSQAPKLLFHYYDKDFNNEADTPDNFQSRRPNTSFCFLDIRSPGLGDTAMYLCATSFAGGHEQYFGPGTRLTVT.

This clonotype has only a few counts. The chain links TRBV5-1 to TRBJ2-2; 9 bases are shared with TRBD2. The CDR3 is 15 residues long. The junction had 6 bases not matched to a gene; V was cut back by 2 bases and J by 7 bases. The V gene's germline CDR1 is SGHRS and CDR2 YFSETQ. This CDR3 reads CASSFSGSFIGELFF. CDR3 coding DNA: TGCGCCAGCAGCTTTAGCGGGAGCTTCATCGGGGAGCTGTTTTTT.

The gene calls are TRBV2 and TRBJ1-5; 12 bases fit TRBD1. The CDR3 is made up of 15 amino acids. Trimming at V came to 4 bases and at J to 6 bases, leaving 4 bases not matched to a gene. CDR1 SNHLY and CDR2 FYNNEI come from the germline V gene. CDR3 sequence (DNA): TGTGCCAGCAGTGGCGGGACAGGGGGCACTCAGCCCCAGCATTTT. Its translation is CASSGGTGGTQPQHF. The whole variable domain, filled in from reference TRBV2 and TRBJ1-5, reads EPEVTQTPSHQVTQMGQEVILRCVPISNHLYFYWYRQILGQKVEFLVSFYNNEISEKSEIFDDQFSVERPDGSNFTLKIRSTKLEDSAMYFCASSGGTGGTQPQHFGDGTRLSIL.

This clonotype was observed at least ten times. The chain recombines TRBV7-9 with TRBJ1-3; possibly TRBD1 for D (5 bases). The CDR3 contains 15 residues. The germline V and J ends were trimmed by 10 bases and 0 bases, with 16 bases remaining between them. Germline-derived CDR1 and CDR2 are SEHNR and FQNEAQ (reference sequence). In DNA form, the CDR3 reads TGTGCCATTCTACCTGGTGGGACCTCTGGAAACACCATATATTTT. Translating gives CAILPGGTSGNTIYF.

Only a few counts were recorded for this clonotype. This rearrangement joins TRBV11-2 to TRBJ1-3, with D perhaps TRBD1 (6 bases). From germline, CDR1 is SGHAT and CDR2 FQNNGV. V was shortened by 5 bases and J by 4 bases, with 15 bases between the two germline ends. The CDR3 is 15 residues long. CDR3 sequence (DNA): TGTGCCAGCAGCCGTCCGGGGGCCTCGGGAAACACCATATATTTT. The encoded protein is CASSRPGASGNTIYF.

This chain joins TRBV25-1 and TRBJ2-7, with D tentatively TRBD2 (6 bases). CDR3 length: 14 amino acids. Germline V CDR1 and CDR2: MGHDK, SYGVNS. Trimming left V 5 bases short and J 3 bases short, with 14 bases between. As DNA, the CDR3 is TGTGCCAGCAGTAGGAACGGGAGTCTCTACGAGCAGTACTTC. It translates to CASSRNGSLYEQYF.

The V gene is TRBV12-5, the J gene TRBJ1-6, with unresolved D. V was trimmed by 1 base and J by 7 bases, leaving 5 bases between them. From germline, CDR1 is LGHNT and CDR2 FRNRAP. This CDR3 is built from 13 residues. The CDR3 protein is CASGLERNSPLHF. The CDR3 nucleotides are TGTGCTAGTGGTTTGGAGAGAAATTCACCCCTCCACTTT.

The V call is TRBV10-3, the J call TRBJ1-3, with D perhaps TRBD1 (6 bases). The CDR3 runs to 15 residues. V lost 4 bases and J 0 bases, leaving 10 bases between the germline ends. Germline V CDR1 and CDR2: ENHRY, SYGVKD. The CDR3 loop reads CAISAGQFSGNTIYF. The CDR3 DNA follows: TGTGCCATCAGTGCCGGACAGTTCTCTGGAAACACCATATATTTT.

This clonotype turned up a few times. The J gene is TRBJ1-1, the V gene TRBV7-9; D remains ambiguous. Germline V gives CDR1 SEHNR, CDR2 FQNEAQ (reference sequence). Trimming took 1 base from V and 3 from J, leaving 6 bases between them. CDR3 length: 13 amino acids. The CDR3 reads CASSLVQHTEAFF. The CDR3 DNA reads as TGTGCCAGCAGCTTAGTACAGCACACTGAAGCTTTCTTT.

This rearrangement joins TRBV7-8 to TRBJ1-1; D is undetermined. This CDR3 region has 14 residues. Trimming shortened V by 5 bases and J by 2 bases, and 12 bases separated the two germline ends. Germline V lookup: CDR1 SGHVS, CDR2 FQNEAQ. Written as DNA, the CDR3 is TGTGCCAGCAGCGTTGTGGTCAGTAACACTGAAGCTTTCTTT. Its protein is CASSVVVSNTEAFF.

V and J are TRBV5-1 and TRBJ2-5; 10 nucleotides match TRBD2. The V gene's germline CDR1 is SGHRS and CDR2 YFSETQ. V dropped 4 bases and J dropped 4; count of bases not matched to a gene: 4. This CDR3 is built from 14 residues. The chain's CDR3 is CASSTTSGLETQYF. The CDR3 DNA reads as TGCGCCAGCAGCACGACTAGCGGGCTAGAGACCCAGTACTTC.

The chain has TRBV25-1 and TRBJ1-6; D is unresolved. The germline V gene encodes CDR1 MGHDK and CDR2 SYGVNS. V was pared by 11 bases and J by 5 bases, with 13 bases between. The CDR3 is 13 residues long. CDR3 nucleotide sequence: TGTGCCTCGGAGGGTGGGAATAATTCACCCCTCCACTTT. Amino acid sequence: CASEGGNNSPLHF.

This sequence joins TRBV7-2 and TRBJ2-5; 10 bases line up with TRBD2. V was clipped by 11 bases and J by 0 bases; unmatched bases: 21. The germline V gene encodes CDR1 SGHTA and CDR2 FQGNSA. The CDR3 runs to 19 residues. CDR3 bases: TGTGCCTGGAGTGGTCGAGGCCTAGCGGGGGCGGGGTACCAAGAGACCCAGTACTTC. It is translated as CAWSGRGLAGAGYQETQYF.

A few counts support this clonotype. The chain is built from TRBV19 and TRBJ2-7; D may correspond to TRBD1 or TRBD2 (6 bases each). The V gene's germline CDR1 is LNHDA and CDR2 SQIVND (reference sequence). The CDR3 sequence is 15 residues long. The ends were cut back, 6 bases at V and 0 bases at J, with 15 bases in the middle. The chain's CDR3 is CASSQGRDNSYEQYF. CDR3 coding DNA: TGTGCCAGTAGCCAGGGGCGGGATAACTCCTACGAGCAGTACTTC.

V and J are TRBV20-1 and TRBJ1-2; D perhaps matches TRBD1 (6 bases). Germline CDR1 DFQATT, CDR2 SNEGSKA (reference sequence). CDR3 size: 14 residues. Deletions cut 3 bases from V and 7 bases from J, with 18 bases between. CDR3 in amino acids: CSARQSGQSSGYTF. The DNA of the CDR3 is TGCAGTGCTAGGCAGTCGGGACAAAGCAGTGGCTACACCTTC.